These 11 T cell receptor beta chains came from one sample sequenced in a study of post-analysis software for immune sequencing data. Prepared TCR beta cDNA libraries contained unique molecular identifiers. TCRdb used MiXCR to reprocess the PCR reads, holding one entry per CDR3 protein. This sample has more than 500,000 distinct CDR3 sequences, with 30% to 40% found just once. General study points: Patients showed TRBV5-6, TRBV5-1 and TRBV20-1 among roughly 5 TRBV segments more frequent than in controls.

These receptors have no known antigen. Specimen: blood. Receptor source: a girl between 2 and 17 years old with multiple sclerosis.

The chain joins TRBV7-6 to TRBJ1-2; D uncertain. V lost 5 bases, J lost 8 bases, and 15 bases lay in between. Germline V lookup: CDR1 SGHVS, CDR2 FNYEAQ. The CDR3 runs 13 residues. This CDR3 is CASSADGDQGYTF. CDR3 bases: TGTGCCAGCAGCGCGGACGGCGATCAAGGCTACACCTTC.

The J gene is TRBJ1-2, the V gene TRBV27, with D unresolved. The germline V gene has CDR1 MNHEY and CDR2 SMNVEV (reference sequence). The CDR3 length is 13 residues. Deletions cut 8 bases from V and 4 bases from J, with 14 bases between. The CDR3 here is CASGFGPAYGYTF. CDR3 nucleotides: TGTGCCAGCGGCTTTGGGCCAGCCTATGGCTACACCTTC.

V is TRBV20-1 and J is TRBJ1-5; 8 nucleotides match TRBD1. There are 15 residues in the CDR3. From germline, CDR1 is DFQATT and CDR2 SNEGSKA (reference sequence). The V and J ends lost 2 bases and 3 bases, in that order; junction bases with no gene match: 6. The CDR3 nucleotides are TGCAGTGCTAGAACCGGACAGGGAATCAATCAGCCCCAGCATTTT. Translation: CSARTGQGINQPQHF.

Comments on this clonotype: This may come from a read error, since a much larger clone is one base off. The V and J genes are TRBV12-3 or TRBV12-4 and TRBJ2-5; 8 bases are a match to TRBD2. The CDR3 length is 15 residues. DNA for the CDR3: TGTGTCAGCAGCTCCGGGACTAGTGGGCAAGAGACCCAGTACTTC. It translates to CVSSSGTSGQETQYF.

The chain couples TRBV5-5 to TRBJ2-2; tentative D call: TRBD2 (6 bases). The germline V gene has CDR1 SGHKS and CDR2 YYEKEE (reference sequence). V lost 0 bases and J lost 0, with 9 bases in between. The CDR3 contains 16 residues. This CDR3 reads CASSLGLATNTGELFF. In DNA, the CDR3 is TGTGCCAGCAGCTTGGGGCTAGCGACGAACACCGGGGAGCTGTTTTTT.

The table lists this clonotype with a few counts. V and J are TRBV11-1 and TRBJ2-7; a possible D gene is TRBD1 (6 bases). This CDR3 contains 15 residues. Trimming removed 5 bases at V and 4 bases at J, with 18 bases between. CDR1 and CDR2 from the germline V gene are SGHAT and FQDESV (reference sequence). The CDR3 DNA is TGTGCCAGCAGCGAGAGCGCAGGGGCTATGTACGAGCAGTACTTC. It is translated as CASSESAGAMYEQYF.

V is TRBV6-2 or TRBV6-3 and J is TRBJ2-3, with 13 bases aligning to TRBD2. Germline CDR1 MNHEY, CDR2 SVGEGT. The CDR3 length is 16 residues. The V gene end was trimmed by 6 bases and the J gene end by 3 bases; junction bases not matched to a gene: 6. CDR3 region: CASSRLGLAGTDTQYF. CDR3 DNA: TGTGCCAGCAGCCGATTGGGACTAGCGGGGACAGATACGCAGTATTTT.

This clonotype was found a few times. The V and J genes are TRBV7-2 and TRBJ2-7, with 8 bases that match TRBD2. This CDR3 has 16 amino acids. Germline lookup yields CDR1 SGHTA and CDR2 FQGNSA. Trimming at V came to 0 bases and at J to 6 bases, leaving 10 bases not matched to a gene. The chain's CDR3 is CASSLAGLAAGLEQYF. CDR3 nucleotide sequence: TGTGCCAGCAGCTTAGCTGGACTAGCCGCGGGCCTCGAGCAGTACTTC.

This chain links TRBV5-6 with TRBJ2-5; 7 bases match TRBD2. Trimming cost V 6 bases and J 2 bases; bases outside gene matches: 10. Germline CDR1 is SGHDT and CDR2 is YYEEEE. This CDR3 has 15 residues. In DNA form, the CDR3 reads TGTGCCAGCATCGCCGGAGCGGGGTTACAAGAGACCCAGTACTTC. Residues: CASIAGAGLQETQYF.

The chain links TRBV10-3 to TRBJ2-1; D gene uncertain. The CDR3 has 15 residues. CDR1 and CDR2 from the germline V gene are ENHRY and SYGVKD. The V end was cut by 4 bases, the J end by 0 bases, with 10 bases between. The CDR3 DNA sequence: TGTGCCATCAGTGGAGGCCTAAGCTCCTACAATGAGCAGTTCTTC. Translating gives CAISGGLSSYNEQFF.

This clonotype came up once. The CDR3 loop reads CSARGRGGQGDGYTF. The CDR3 nucleotides read TGCAGTGCTAGAGGTCGGGGAGGGCAGGGTGATGGCTACACCTTC. This sequence joins TRBV20-1 and TRBJ1-2, with a possible D match to TRBD1 (5 bases). The germline CDR1 and CDR2 sequences are DFQATT and SNEGSKA (reference sequence). Trimming took 1 base from V and 6 from J, leaving 18 bases between them. The CDR3 covers 15 residues.